These 20 T cell receptor beta chains were all obtained from the same sample, sequenced in a study of technical replicates of blood from a handful of donors. The repertoire was sequenced with immunoSEQ multiplex PCR; TCRdb's copy has only in-frame clones and lacks some. The sample includes tens of thousands of clones, approximately 90% of them seen just once. Sequencing was performed on PBMCs. These receptors came from a human donor in good health. Some clones in this sample may be carry-over from other donors' samples.

The gene calls are TRBV5-1 and TRBJ1-4; TRBD1 aligns across 10 bases. Trimming cost V 2 bases and J 7 bases; bases outside gene matches: 5. CDR3 length: 15 amino acids. Germline CDR1 SGHRS, CDR2 YFSETQ. The CDR3 bases are TGCGCCAGCAGCTTCCAGGGACAGGGGATTGAAAAACTGTTTTTT. Its protein is CASSFQGQGIEKLFF.

The chain couples TRBV5-1 to TRBJ1-4; perhaps TRBD1 as D (5 bases). Trimming cost V 4 bases and J 4 bases, with 14 bases left between them. There are 15 residues in the CDR3. Germline loops: CDR1 SGHRS, CDR2 YFSETQ. CDR3 residues: CASSTGAGNNEKLFF. The CDR3 nucleotides are TGCGCCAGCAGCACTGGGGCTGGGAATAATGAAAAACTGTTTTTT. Supplemented by reference TRBV5-1 and TRBJ1-4, the full variable domain reads KAGVTQTPRYLIKTRGQQVTLSCSPISGHRSVSWYQQTPGQGLQFLFEYFSETQRNKGNFPGRFSGRQFSNSRSEMNVSTLELGDSALYLCASSTGAGNNEKLFFGSGTQLSVL.

The chain carries TRBV19 and TRBJ2-2; 7 bases line up with TRBD1. Trimming took 6 bases from V and 4 from J; bases not matched to a gene: 8. This CDR3 region has 15 residues. In germline, CDR1 is LNHDA, CDR2 SQIVND (reference sequence). The CDR3 nucleotides read TGTGCCAGTAGGATTACCAGGGGGACCACCGGGGAGCTGTTTTTT. Translated: CASRITRGTTGELFF.

The chain has TRBV7-3 and TRBJ2-2, with a tentative D call TRBD2 (6 bases). The germline V gene has CDR1 SGHTA and CDR2 FQGTGA. Trimming left V 5 bases short and J 5 bases short, with 18 bases between. This CDR3 is built from 16 residues. The CDR3 loop reads CASSRGGSGWTGELFF. In DNA form, the CDR3 reads TGTGCCAGCAGCCGCGGAGGGTCCGGGTGGACCGGGGAGCTGTTTTTT.

This sequence joins TRBV7-2 and TRBJ2-7; D is uncertain. The germline gives CDR1 SGHTA, CDR2 FQGNSA. CDR3 length equals 13 residues. V was trimmed by 3 bases and J by 6 bases, leaving 12 bases between them. The CDR3 DNA follows: TGTGCCAGCAGCTTCTCCGGTCCCCTCGAGCAGTACTTC. It codes for CASSFSGPLEQYF. The full variable domain, rest sourced from reference TRBV7-2 and TRBJ2-7, is GAGVSQSPSNKVTEKGKDVELRCDPISGHTALYWYRQSLGQGLEFLIYFQGNSAPDKSGLPSDRFSAERTGGSVSTLTIQRTQQEDSAVYLCASSFSGPLEQYFGPGTRLTVT.

The gene calls are TRBV29-1 and TRBJ2-1; 10 positions agree with TRBD1. Germline CDR1 reads SQVTM; CDR2 reads ANQGSEA. This CDR3 has 14 residues. Losses at the gene ends were 7 bases for V and 12 bases for J; bases not matched to a gene: 15. This CDR3 reads CSGLVGQGPQGQFF. Here the CDR3 DNA reads TGCAGCGGCCTCGTGGGACAGGGGCCTCAGGGGCAGTTCTTC.

This chain connects TRBV29-1 to TRBJ2-1; 7 bases align to TRBD2. Trimming took 2 bases from V and 5 from J; bases not matched to a gene: 6. CDR1 is SQVTM, CDR2 ANQGSEA, per germline. The CDR3 has 14 amino acids. The CDR3 sequence: CSVELRERDNEQFF. CDR3 DNA: TGCAGCGTTGAATTGCGGGAGAGAGACAATGAGCAGTTCTTC.

The gene calls are TRBV18 and TRBJ2-2; unclear D gene. The V end was cut by 3 bases, the J end by 1 base, with 6 bases between. Germline CDR1 reads KGHSH; CDR2 reads LQKENI. This CDR3 spans 14 amino acids. CDR3 sequence: CASSPQENTGELFF. The CDR3 DNA follows: TGTGCCAGCTCACCGCAGGAGAACACCGGGGAGCTGTTTTTT.

The chain uses TRBV7-2 and TRBJ1-3, with D perhaps matching TRBD1 (6 bases). Germline V gene data show CDR1 as SGHTA and CDR2 as FQGNSA. V shed 5 bases and J shed 4 bases, with 12 bases lying between them. CDR3 length: 14 amino acids. The CDR3 sequence is CASSTTGLGNTIYF. The CDR3 nucleotides are TGTGCCAGCAGCACCACAGGGTTAGGAAACACCATATATTTT. Full variable domain (outside the CDR3, taken from reference TRBV7-2 and TRBJ1-3): GAGVSQSPSNKVTEKGKDVELRCDPISGHTALYWYRQSLGQGLEFLIYFQGNSAPDKSGLPSDRFSAERTGGSVSTLTIQRTQQEDSAVYLCASSTTGLGNTIYFGEGSWLTVV.

The rearrangement uses TRBV23-1 and TRBJ1-4; the D gene is possibly TRBD1 (6 bases). TRBV23-1 is sorted into the ORF group, with uncertain function. CDR3 length: 16 amino acids. V was clipped by 4 bases and J by 6 bases, with 18 bases between them. CDR3 in DNA: TGCGCCAGCAGTCTCGGGTGGGGGGGCCCTGATGAAAAACTGTTTTTT. Translating it yields CASSLGWGGPDEKLFF.

The genes are TRBV18 and TRBJ1-2; possibly TRBD1 for D (6 bases). Trimming shortened V by 1 base and J by 6 bases, and 18 bases separated the two germline ends. CDR1 and CDR2 from the germline V gene are KGHSH and LQKENI. CDR3 length equals 16 residues. The CDR3 reads CASSPLRDGGENGYTF. CDR3 coding DNA: TGTGCCAGCTCACCACTGCGAGATGGGGGCGAGAATGGCTACACCTTC.

V is TRBV11-2 and J is TRBJ2-5; 11 nucleotides agree with TRBD2. V shed 5 bases and J 7 bases; nucleotides not matched to a gene: 15. The CDR3 length is 17 residues. The germline CDR1 and CDR2 sequences are SGHAT and FQNNGV. The CDR3 sequence: CASSPQRGSGRGGTQYF. The CDR3 DNA reads as TGTGCCAGCAGCCCGCAGAGGGGTAGCGGGAGGGGAGGGACCCAGTACTTC.

The chain links TRBV5-6 to TRBJ2-7; TRBD1 is a possible D gene (6 bases). Germline V gene lookup returns CDR1 SGHDT and CDR2 YYEEEE. Trimming took off 4 bases at V and 5 bases at J, with 16 bases between the two ends. This CDR3 spans 14 amino acids. The CDR3: CASSGERGGDEQYF. In DNA form, the CDR3 reads TGTGCCAGCAGCGGCGAGCGAGGGGGTGACGAGCAGTACTTC.

The chain uses TRBV7-2 and TRBJ1-2; TRBD1 might be the D (5 bases). This CDR3 spans 15 amino acids. The germline V gene has CDR1 SGHTA and CDR2 FQGNSA. V shed 5 bases and J shed 2 bases, with 15 bases lying between them. In nucleotides, the CDR3 is TGTGCCAGCAGCCCGGGGGAGGGGCCCAACTATGGCTACACCTTC. Protein sequence: CASSPGEGPNYGYTF. Looking up the rest from reference TRBV7-2 and TRBJ1-2 gives the full variable domain: GAGVSQSPSNKVTEKGKDVELRCDPISGHTALYWYRQSLGQGLEFLIYFQGNSAPDKSGLPSDRFSAERTGGSVSTLTIQRTQQEDSAVYLCASSPGEGPNYGYTFGSGTRLTVV.

The chain joins TRBV7-7 to TRBJ2-7, with TRBD2 as a possible D gene (5 bases). V lost 5 bases to trimming and J lost 4 bases, with 18 bases between them. The V gene's germline CDR1 is SSHAT and CDR2 FNYEAQ (reference sequence). The CDR3 is 15 amino acids. CDR3 nucleotide sequence: TGTGCCAGCAGCCCCACCCTCACCCCGGGGTACGAGCAGTACTTC. Its protein is CASSPTLTPGYEQYF.

The chain employs TRBV4-1 and TRBJ2-1; D gene unclear. Deletions cut 3 bases from V and 6 bases from J, with 3 bases between. This CDR3 is 11 amino acids long. Germline V gives CDR1 MGHRA, CDR2 YSYEKL. CDR3 nucleotide sequence: TGCGCCAGCAGCCACCGCAATGAGCAGTTCTTC. Translating it yields CASSHRNEQFF.

The chain employs TRBV10-3 and TRBJ2-5, with D perhaps matching TRBD2 (5 bases). The CDR3 has 18 amino acids. V gave up 3 bases and J gave up 2 bases, with 22 bases separating them. The germline V gene has CDR1 ENHRY and CDR2 SYGVKD. The CDR3 spells CAISDPTGLATTQETQYF. The DNA of the CDR3 is TGTGCCATCAGTGACCCGACCGGACTTGCAACCACACAAGAGACCCAGTACTTC.

This chain links TRBV7-2 with TRBJ1-6; 7 bases fit TRBD1. Looked up from germline, CDR1 is SGHTA and CDR2 is FQGNSA. The CDR3 extends over 13 amino acids. J was trimmed by 14 bases and V by 5 bases; bases with no gene match: 9. DNA for the CDR3: TGTGCCAGCAGCCCTGGGACAGCTGGAACCCTCCACTTT. It specifies CASSPGTAGTLHF.

The genes are TRBV29-1 and TRBJ2-7; 8 bases are a match to TRBD2. V lost 7 bases, J lost 9 bases, and 26 bases stayed unmatched. In germline, CDR1 is SQVTM, CDR2 ANQGSEA. This CDR3 comprises 17 residues. CDR3 sequence (DNA): TGCAGCGCAATAAGCCCAACCCTAGTGGCTAGCGGGTACCGGCAGTACTTC. Protein: CSAISPTLVASGYRQYF.

The rearrangement uses TRBV18 and TRBJ1-1; 7 nucleotides align to TRBD1. After removal of 5 bases from V and 1 base from J, the junction contained 1 base not matched to a gene. This CDR3 has 13 amino acids. Looked up from germline, CDR1 is KGHSH and CDR2 is LQKENI. The CDR3 region is CASSGDRNTEAFF. The CDR3 bases are TGTGCCAGCTCAGGGGACAGGAACACTGAAGCTTTCTTT.